The 20 T cell receptor beta chains below were found in one sample sequenced in a study of blood T cell repertoires in COVID-19. Assay: immunoSEQ multiplex PCR; the TCRdb copy retains only in-frame clones and omits some. The data show roughly 400,000 clones, around 87% seen once. The sequencing sample was made of peripheral blood. These receptors originate from a woman aged 55-69 years with COVID-19, enrolled during active disease.

This clone has a handful of counts. V gene TRBV7-8 combines with J gene TRBJ1-2; 7 bases are shared with TRBD1. The CDR3 has 13 residues. Germline loops: CDR1 SGHVS, CDR2 FQNEAQ. With 5 bases clipped from V and 4 bases from J, the junction kept 4 bases outside the gene matches. CDR3 sequence reads: CASSRDSLYGYTF. The DNA for the CDR3 is TGTGCCAGCAGCCGGGACAGCCTCTATGGCTACACCTTC.

The chain joins TRBV9 to TRBJ2-3, with a tentative D call TRBD1 (5 bases). The germline CDR1 and CDR2 sequences are SGDLS and YYNGEE. The CDR3 is 15 residues long. The germline V and J ends were trimmed by 0 bases and 5 bases, with 13 bases remaining between them. CDR3: CASSVGHLREDTQYF. CDR3 nucleotides: TGTGCCAGCAGCGTAGGCCACCTCAGGGAAGATACGCAGTATTTT.

This clone showed up just once. The genes are TRBV10-3 and TRBJ2-1; TRBD1 aligns across 9 bases. Germline trimming cut 4 bases from V and 5 bases from J; bases unmatched to any gene: 6. CDR1 and CDR2 from the germline V gene are ENHRY and SYGVKD. The CDR3 extends over 15 amino acids. CDR3 loop: CAISGTGEGHNEQFF. CDR3 nucleotide sequence: TGTGCCATCAGTGGGACAGGGGAGGGTCACAATGAGCAGTTCTTC.

This chain links TRBV19 with TRBJ1-3; the D is unclear. Germline V CDR1 and CDR2: LNHDA, SQIVND (reference sequence). Trimming shortened V by 3 bases and J by 2 bases, and 11 bases separated the two germline ends. There are 15 residues in the CDR3. CDR3: CASSMSFDTGNTIYF. As DNA, the CDR3 is TGTGCCAGTAGTATGAGTTTCGACACTGGAAACACCATATATTTT. The variable domain in full, with the rest retrieved from reference TRBV19 and TRBJ1-3, is DGGITQSPKYLFRKEGQNVTLSCEQNLNHDAMYWYRQDPGQGLRLIYYSQIVNDFQKGDIAEGYSVSREKKESFPLTVTSAQKNPTAFYLCASSMSFDTGNTIYFGEGSWLTVV.

This chain connects TRBV5-6 to TRBJ2-7; TRBD1 matches 9 bases. V lost 1 base to trimming and J lost 7 bases; unmatched junction nucleotides: 6. Germline CDR1 SGHDT, CDR2 YYEEEE. This CDR3 is 14 amino acids long. The CDR3 coding sequence is TGTGCCAGCAGCTTGCAACAGGGGGCGAGGGAGCAGTACTTC. Translation: CASSLQQGAREQYF.

This clone was counted a few times. This chain links TRBV7-2 with TRBJ1-6; D is unclear. This CDR3 has 15 residues. Germline lookup yields CDR1 SGHTA and CDR2 FQGNSA. Trimming took off 5 bases at V and 6 bases at J, with 14 bases between the two ends. The CDR3 DNA is TGTGCCAGCAGCCAAACTGAGACTGCTAATTCACCCCTCCACTTT. Translation gives CASSQTETANSPLHF.

This chain joins TRBV7-9 and TRBJ1-2; TRBD1 aligns across 8 bases. CDR3 size: 15 residues. Per germline, CDR1 SEHNR and CDR2 FQNEAQ (reference sequence). V shed 1 base and J 4 bases; nucleotides not matched to a gene: 5. The CDR3 DNA reads as TGTGCCAGCAGCTTAGGTCAGGGGGCTGCCTATGGCTACACCTTC. Its translation is CASSLGQGAAYGYTF.

DNA for the CDR3: TGTGCCAGCAGCGTCACCGGGACAGGGAACACTGAAGCTTTCTTT. This codes for CASSVTGTGNTEAFF. The genes are TRBV9 and TRBJ1-1, with TRBD1 matching 8 bases. Germline-derived CDR1 and CDR2 are SGDLS and YYNGEE. The junction had 4 bases not matched to a gene; V was cut back by 2 bases and J by 1 base. CDR3 length: 15 amino acids.

This clone was seen a few times. The chain employs TRBV29-1 and TRBJ1-5, with D possibly being TRBD1 (6 bases). CDR3 length: 14 residues. Germline CDR1 is SQVTM and CDR2 is ANQGSEA. Deletions cut 4 bases from V and 6 bases from J, with 16 bases between. CDR3 sequence reads: CSVAPGESGQPQHF. CDR3 sequence (DNA): TGCAGCGTTGCGCCAGGGGAGTCGGGTCAGCCCCAGCATTTT.

V is TRBV12-3 or TRBV12-4 and J is TRBJ2-7; D gene unclear. Trimming removed 6 bases at V and 5 bases at J, with 8 bases between. CDR3 length: 11 amino acids. Here the CDR3 DNA reads TGTGCCAGCAGCTCCCAGAACGAGCAGTACTTC. This encodes CASSSQNEQYF.

The sample holds one count of this clone. This sequence joins TRBV2 and TRBJ2-7; 11 bases align to TRBD2. The CDR3 runs to 15 residues. The trim removed 5 bases at V and 2 bases at J, leaving 5 bases unmatched. Germline V gives CDR1 SNHLY, CDR2 FYNNEI. The CDR3 sequence: CASSLRLAGTYEQYF. The CDR3 DNA is TGTGCCAGCAGTCTCCGACTAGCGGGGACCTACGAGCAGTACTTC. The complete variable domain, with remaining parts taken from reference TRBV2 and TRBJ2-7, reads EPEVTQTPSHQVTQMGQEVILRCVPISNHLYFYWYRQILGQKVEFLVSFYNNEISEKSEIFDDQFSVERPDGSNFTLKIRSTKLEDSAMYFCASSLRLAGTYEQYFGPGTRLTVT.

The chain couples TRBV9 to TRBJ1-1; D remains ambiguous. The germline CDR1 and CDR2 sequences are SGDLS and YYNGEE. Deletions cut 0 bases from V and 1 base from J, with 7 bases between. There are 14 residues in the CDR3. The CDR3 DNA reads TGTGCCAGCAGCGTAGTTGACAAGAACACTGAAGCTTTCTTT. As protein: CASSVVDKNTEAFF.

This rearrangement joins TRBV28 to TRBJ2-2, with TRBD2 as a possible D gene (5 bases). The CDR3 covers 15 residues. V lost 7 bases and J 3 bases, leaving 15 bases between the germline ends. CDR1 is MDHEN, CDR2 SYDVKM, per germline. CDR3 protein: CASKSGTRYTGELFF. The DNA of the CDR3 is TGTGCCAGCAAGTCGGGAACCCGGTACACCGGGGAGCTGTTTTTT. Drawing the rest from reference TRBV28 and TRBJ2-2, the complete variable domain is DVKVTQSSRYLVKRTGEKVFLECVQDMDHENMFWYRQDPGLGLRLIYFSYDVKMKEKGDIPEGYSVSREKKERFSLILESASTNQTSMYLCASKSGTRYTGELFFGEGSRLTVL.

J is TRBJ2-1 and V is TRBV2, with no clear D. V lost 4 bases, J lost 8 bases, and 6 bases lay in between. The CDR3 totals 11 residues. The germline V gene has CDR1 SNHLY and CDR2 FYNNEI. CDR3 protein: CASSGLDEQFF. The CDR3 DNA reads as TGTGCCAGCAGTGGACTCGATGAGCAGTTCTTC.

The V and J genes are TRBV10-3 and TRBJ2-7; possibly TRBD2 for D (5 bases). Germline V gene data show CDR1 as ENHRY and CDR2 as SYGVKD. V was clipped by 0 bases and J by 1 base, with 7 bases between them. This CDR3 has 14 residues. CDR3 sequence reads: CAISESTTSYEQYF. DNA for the CDR3: TGTGCCATCAGTGAGTCGACTACTTCCTACGAGCAGTACTTC.

This chain joins TRBV4-2 and TRBJ1-5; no firm D call. The CDR3 is made up of 16 amino acids. Trimming stripped 1 base from V and 1 base from J, with 11 bases between. Looked up from germline, CDR1 is LGHNA and CDR2 is YNFKEQ. CDR3 sequence reads: CASSQAPGESNQPQHF. The CDR3 DNA reads TGTGCCAGCAGCCAAGCTCCCGGTGAGAGCAATCAGCCCCAGCATTTT.

This clone was counted between two and nine times. The chain has TRBV2 and TRBJ1-5; D unclear. The germline gives CDR1 SNHLY, CDR2 FYNNEI. V was cut by 6 bases and J by 1 base, with 10 bases left in between. The CDR3 consists of 14 residues. The CDR3 here is CASRTTQSNQPQHF. CDR3 sequence (DNA): TGTGCCAGCAGGACGACACAGAGCAATCAGCCCCAGCATTTT.

For this clone: In the same sample, other DNA sequences code for this CDR3. V is TRBV19 and J is TRBJ2-7; the D gene is possibly TRBD2 (5 bases). The CDR3 is 12 residues long. Germline CDR1 reads LNHDA; CDR2 reads SQIVND (reference sequence). V was trimmed by 3 bases and J by 3 bases, leaving 6 bases between them. In DNA, the CDR3 is TGTGCCAGTAGTATTCGGGGCTACGAGCAGTACTTC. It is translated as CASSIRGYEQYF. The full variable domain, its missing parts supplied by reference TRBV19 and TRBJ2-7, is DGGITQSPKYLFRKEGQNVTLSCEQNLNHDAMYWYRQDPGQGLRLIYYSQIVNDFQKGDIAEGYSVSREKKESFPLTVTSAQKNPTAFYLCASSIRGYEQYFGPGTRLTVT.

Here the CDR3 DNA reads TGCAGTGCTAGTACGGGTCAGAATGGCTACACCTTC. This codes for CSASTGQNGYTF. The rearrangement links TRBV20-1 to TRBJ1-2; D is ambiguous. The CDR3 has 12 residues. The germline CDR1 and CDR2 sequences are DFQATT and SNEGSKA (reference sequence). With 3 bases removed from V and 6 bases from J, the gap between germline ends came to 11 bases.

With regard to this clone: This may be a read error: a much more frequent sequence differs by one nucleotide. The chain couples TRBV11-1 to TRBJ1-1; D is perhaps TRBD1 (6 bases). The CDR3 runs 13 residues. V was shortened by 5 bases and J by 1 base, with 8 bases between the two germline ends. CDR1 SGHAT and CDR2 FQDESV come from the germline V gene (reference sequence). For the CDR3, the DNA is TGTGCCAGCAGCCTGACAGGGAACACTGAAGCTTTCTTT. It yields the protein CASSLTGNTEAFF.